Each of the 12 T cell receptor beta chains below was sequenced from the same sample in a study of cytomegalovirus exposure and HLA in healthy donors. The method was immunoSEQ multiplex PCR; TCRdb's version includes in-frame clones alone and lacks a portion of them. The sample contains about 84,000 clones, more than 75% of which appear only once. The specimen was PBMCs. The origin of the receptors is a man aged 25-45 years in good health and CMV-seronegative.

This chain joins TRBV5-1 and TRBJ2-4, with D tentatively TRBD2 (6 bases). V was clipped by 4 bases and J by 5 bases, with 16 bases between them. From germline, CDR1 is SGHRS and CDR2 YFSETQ. This CDR3 comprises 15 residues. CDR3 sequence (DNA): TGCGCCAGCAGCGAGGCCACCGGGAGCCAAAACATTCAGTACTTC. Translated, it gives CASSEATGSQNIQYF.

The chain combines TRBV18 with TRBJ1-2; D gene unclear. This CDR3 contains 17 residues. Germline V lookup: CDR1 KGHSH, CDR2 LQKENI. Between the trimmed V and J ends, which lost 6 bases and 6 bases, there was a span of 26 bases. The CDR3 region is CASSVWANGEGVHGYTF. The CDR3 DNA sequence: TGTGCCAGCTCCGTCTGGGCTAACGGGGAAGGAGTCCATGGCTACACCTTC.

This chain uses TRBV10-3 with TRBJ2-3; the match to TRBD2 covers 12 bases. Germline V gene lookup returns CDR1 ENHRY and CDR2 SYGVKD. The CDR3 consists of 14 residues. Germline trimming cut 6 bases from V and 6 bases from J; bases unmatched to any gene: 4. The CDR3 bases are TGTGCCATCAGCTCTAGCGGGGGGGCGGATACGCAGTATTTT. Residues: CAISSSGGADTQYF.

Turning to this clone: The DNA is left out, because the CDR3 cannot be placed on it with certainty; the CDR3 is given as TCRdb lists it. V usage is TRBV5-1 and J usage is TRBJ2-5; whether TRBD1, the table's D call, matches the DNA was not checked. The CDR3 is 11 residues long, counting both termini. In germline, CDR1 is SGHRS, CDR2 YFSETQ. CDR3 residues: CASSFGQGTHF.

This chain links TRBV28 with TRBJ1-1; 10 nucleotides match TRBD1. In germline, CDR1 is MDHEN, CDR2 SYDVKM. V lost 5 bases to trimming and J lost 6 bases; unmatched junction nucleotides: 6. The CDR3 consists of 14 residues. The CDR3 nucleotides read TGTGCCAGCAGTGAGGGACAGGGGAAAGCTGAAGCTTTCTTT. It encodes CASSEGQGKAEAFF.

The chain recombines TRBV6-1 with TRBJ1-2, with no clear D. V gave up 7 bases and J gave up 4 bases, with 10 bases separating them. Germline V gene data show CDR1 as MNHNS and CDR2 as SASEGT. This CDR3 is built from 12 residues. In nucleotides, the CDR3 is TGTGCCAGCATCAACACCGCCTATGGCTACACCTTC. Its protein is CASINTAYGYTF.

This chain uses TRBV18 with TRBJ1-5; TRBD1 matches 7 bases. Germline assignment: CDR1 KGHSH and CDR2 LQKENI. The J segment lost 2 bases and the V segment lost 4 bases, leaving 5 bases of the junction unmatched. The CDR3 has 15 residues. Here the CDR3 reads CASSHNRGGNQPQHF. The CDR3 DNA reads TGTGCCAGCTCACATAACAGGGGTGGCAATCAGCCCCAGCATTTT. Drawing the rest from reference TRBV18 and TRBJ1-5, the complete variable domain is NAGVMQNPRHLVRRRGQEARLRCSPMKGHSHVYWYRQLPEEGLKFMVYLQKENIIDESGMPKERFSAEFPKEGPSILRIQQVVRGDSAAYFCASSHNRGGNQPQHFGDGTRLSIL.

This clone was seen a handful of times. V gene TRBV10-1 combines with J gene TRBJ2-1, with TRBD2 matching over 8 bases. Trimming at V came to 6 bases and at J to 10 bases, leaving 5 bases not matched to a gene. This CDR3 comprises 12 residues. The germline V gene has CDR1 WNHNN and CDR2 SYGVQD (reference sequence). CDR3 loop: CASSSGSREQFF. The CDR3 coding sequence is TGCGCCAGCAGCAGCGGGAGTAGAGAGCAGTTCTTC.

The chain couples TRBV6-5 to TRBJ2-7; D perhaps matches TRBD1 (6 bases). The length of the CDR3 is 13 residues. The V gene lost 6 bases and the J gene lost 3 bases, with 12 bases spanning the gap. CDR1 is MNHEY and CDR2 is SVGAGI in the germline V gene. The CDR3 nucleotides read TGTGCCAGCAGCCGAACAGGGATCTACGAGCAGTACTTC. This translates into CASSRTGIYEQYF.

V gene TRBV6-5 combines with J gene TRBJ2-1, with 10 bases identical to TRBD1. The V and J ends lost 2 bases and 11 bases, in that order; junction bases with no gene match: 3. The CDR3 has 13 amino acids. Per germline, CDR1 MNHEY and CDR2 SVGAGI. DNA for the CDR3: TGTGCCAGCAGTTACAGGGGACAGGGGAAGCAGTTCTTC. Its translation is CASSYRGQGKQFF.

This chain uses TRBV6-1 with TRBJ1-1; no definite D call. The CDR3 is 14 amino acids. Trimming shortened V by 2 bases and J by 1 base, and 8 bases separated the two germline ends. Germline CDR1 reads MNHNS; CDR2 reads SASEGT. CDR3 protein: CASSETQENTEAFF. The CDR3 region has the DNA TGTGCCAGCAGTGAAACGCAGGAGAACACTGAAGCTTTCTTT.

The J gene is TRBJ1-5, the V gene TRBV25-1; no clear D gene. This CDR3 is 13 amino acids long. Between the trimmed V and J ends, which lost 5 bases and 5 bases, there was a span of 10 bases. CDR1 is MGHDK and CDR2 is SYGVNS in the germline V gene. The chain's CDR3 is CASSFRGHQPQHF. CDR3 DNA: TGTGCCAGCAGTTTCCGAGGGCATCAGCCCCAGCATTTT.